A single sample gave rise to the 13 T cell receptor beta chains below, sequenced in a study of CD8+ T cells in alopecia areata. As the sequencing template, cDNA was produced by extracting RNA and reverse transcribing it. Only in-frame clones appear in the TCRdb table, and some are missing; sequencing was by immunoSEQ multiplex PCR. Counted here are 98,000 or so clones, roughly 60% occurring once; the ten biggest clones make up about 20%. The specimen was CD8+ T cells sorted from blood. The source of these receptors is a human donor in good health.

The chain links TRBV13 to TRBJ2-3, with 8 bases that match TRBD1. Germline trimming cut 0 bases from V and 2 bases from J; bases unmatched to any gene: 13. Germline CDR1 is PRHDT and CDR2 is FYEKMQ (reference sequence). The length of the CDR3 is 19 residues. The CDR3 sequence is CASSLGPTGGDLYTDTQYF. The CDR3 bases are TGTGCCAGCAGCTTAGGCCCTACAGGGGGAGACCTCTACACAGATACGCAGTATTTT. Full variable domain (outside the CDR3, taken from reference TRBV13 and TRBJ2-3): AAGVIQSPRHLIKEKRETATLKCYPIPRHDTVYWYQQGPGQDPQFLISFYEKMQSDKGSIPDRFSAQQFSDYHSELNMSSLELGDSALYFCASSLGPTGGDLYTDTQYFGPGTRLTVL.

The chain recombines TRBV15 with TRBJ2-3, with TRBD2 identical over 9 bases. Germline V gives CDR1 LNHNV, CDR2 YYDKDF (reference sequence). Unmatched junction bases numbered 8, after V lost 0 bases and J lost 4 bases. CDR3 length equals 17 residues. The CDR3 sequence: CATSRDSLAGRADTQYF. CDR3 coding DNA: TGTGCCACCAGCAGAGATAGTCTAGCGGGGAGGGCAGATACGCAGTATTTT.

This clone was seen a few times. The rearrangement uses TRBV4-1 and TRBJ2-2; D may be TRBD1 or TRBD2 (5 bases each). Per germline, CDR1 MGHRA and CDR2 YSYEKL. Trimming stripped 1 base from V and 5 bases from J, with 23 bases between. CDR3 length equals 19 residues. In DNA form, the CDR3 reads TGCGCCAGCAGCCAAGTGGTAGATCGGGGCTGGCAGACTACCGGGGAGCTGTTTTTT. Encoded protein: CASSQVVDRGWQTTGELFF.

The chain uses TRBV6-1 and TRBJ2-7; 8 bases are shared with TRBD1. After removal of 11 bases from V and 3 bases from J, the junction contained 15 bases not matched to a gene. CDR3 length equals 15 residues. Looked up from germline, CDR1 is MNHNS and CDR2 is SASEGT. In nucleotides, the CDR3 is TGTGCCGTCCTCTCGACAGGGGTTGCCCTCTACGAGCAGTACTTC. Protein sequence: CAVLSTGVALYEQYF.

This clone showed up just once. V usage is TRBV6-6 and J usage is TRBJ2-1, with D unclear. V was trimmed by 2 bases and J by 9 bases, leaving 20 bases between them. Germline V gene sequence: CDR1 MNHNY, CDR2 SVGAGI (reference sequence). This CDR3 is 16 amino acids long. The CDR3 bases are TGTGCCAGCAGTTACCGACCGTCGGGCGGCTATGGTGAGCAGTTCTTC. Amino acid sequence: CASSYRPSGGYGEQFF.

V is TRBV13 and J is TRBJ2-3, with 8 bases lining up with TRBD2. Germline CDR1 PRHDT, CDR2 FYEKMQ (reference sequence). V lost 5 bases, J lost 2 bases, and 6 bases stayed unmatched. The CDR3 length is 15 residues. The DNA of the CDR3 is TGTGCCAGCAGCCCAGCGGGGGTTTCCACAGATACGCAGTATTTT. Translating gives CASSPAGVSTDTQYF.

Only a few counts were recorded for this clone. This sequence joins TRBV28 and TRBJ1-1; D is perhaps TRBD1 (5 bases). Germline-derived CDR1 and CDR2 are MDHEN and SYDVKM. The V gene lost 6 bases and the J gene lost 0 bases, with 14 bases spanning the gap. There are 15 residues in the CDR3. In nucleotides, the CDR3 is TGTGCCAGCAGCCCTATGGGGGGGATGAACACTGAAGCTTTCTTT. It is translated as CASSPMGGMNTEAFF.

The chain carries TRBV7-9 and TRBJ2-1; TRBD2 matches 7 bases. After removal of 4 bases from V and 0 bases from J, the junction contained 6 bases not matched to a gene. There are 16 residues in the CDR3. Germline lookup yields CDR1 SEHNR and CDR2 FQNEAQ (reference sequence). For the CDR3, the DNA is TGTGCCAGCAGCTCAGCTAGCGGCAGCTCCTACAATGAGCAGTTCTTC. Its translation is CASSSASGSSYNEQFF.

The chain employs TRBV19 and TRBJ1-1; 8 nucleotides line up with TRBD1. This CDR3 is built from 16 residues. The junction had 12 bases not matched to a gene; V was cut back by 7 bases and J by 2 bases. Germline CDR1 and CDR2: LNHDA and SQIVND (reference sequence). CDR3 sequence: CASNGGDRPRNTEAFF. As DNA, the CDR3 is TGTGCCAGTAACGGGGGGGACAGGCCACGAAACACTGAAGCTTTCTTT.

This rearrangement joins TRBV7-9 to TRBJ2-3; D is possibly TRBD2 (5 bases). This CDR3 comprises 13 residues. The V end lost 6 bases, the J end lost 6 bases, and 13 bases lay between the germline ends. CDR1 SEHNR and CDR2 FQNEAQ come from the germline V gene (reference sequence). The CDR3 reads CASSHMPGDTQYF. The DNA for the CDR3 is TGTGCCAGCAGTCACATGCCGGGGGATACGCAGTATTTT.

The chain is built from TRBV5-6 and TRBJ1-5; perhaps TRBD1 as D (5 bases). The length of the CDR3 is 14 residues. Germline loops: CDR1 SGHDT, CDR2 YYEEEE. V lost 1 base and J 1 base, leaving 6 bases between the germline ends. The CDR3 protein is CASSLWGSNQPQHF. Here the CDR3 DNA reads TGTGCCAGCAGCTTGTGGGGCAGCAATCAGCCCCAGCATTTT.

The chain employs TRBV15 and TRBJ1-1; the match to TRBD1 covers 9 bases. The CDR3 is made up of 16 amino acids. Looked up from germline, CDR1 is LNHNV and CDR2 is YYDKDF (reference sequence). With 4 bases clipped from V and 1 base from J, the junction kept 7 bases outside the gene matches. DNA for the CDR3: TGTGCCACCAGCACGGGACAGGGATTCGGGAACACTGAAGCTTTCTTT. Protein product: CATSTGQGFGNTEAFF.

V usage is TRBV19 and J usage is TRBJ1-5; D unclear. The germline gives CDR1 LNHDA, CDR2 SQIVND (reference sequence). Trimming shortened V by 3 bases and J by 6 bases, and 6 bases separated the two germline ends. The CDR3 has 12 residues. Here the CDR3 DNA reads TGTGCCAGTAGTATTGGTTCTCAGCCCCAGCATTTT. Protein sequence: CASSIGSQPQHF.